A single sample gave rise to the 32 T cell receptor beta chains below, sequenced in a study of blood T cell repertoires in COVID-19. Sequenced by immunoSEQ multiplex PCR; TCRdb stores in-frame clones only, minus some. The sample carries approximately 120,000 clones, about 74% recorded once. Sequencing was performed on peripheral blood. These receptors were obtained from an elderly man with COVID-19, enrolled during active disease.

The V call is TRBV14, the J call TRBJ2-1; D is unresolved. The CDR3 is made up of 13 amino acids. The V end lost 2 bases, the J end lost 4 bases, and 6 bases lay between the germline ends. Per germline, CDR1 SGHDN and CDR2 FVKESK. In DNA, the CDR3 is TGTGCCAGCAGCCAATGGGCGTACAATGAGCAGTTCTTC. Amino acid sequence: CASSQWAYNEQFF.

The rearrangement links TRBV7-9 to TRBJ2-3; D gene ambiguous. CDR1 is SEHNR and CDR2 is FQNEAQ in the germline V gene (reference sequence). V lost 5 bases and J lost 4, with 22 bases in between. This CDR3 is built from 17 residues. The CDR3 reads CASSPPFRVKTADTQYF. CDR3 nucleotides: TGTGCCAGCAGCCCCCCCTTCCGGGTCAAGACGGCAGATACGCAGTATTTT.

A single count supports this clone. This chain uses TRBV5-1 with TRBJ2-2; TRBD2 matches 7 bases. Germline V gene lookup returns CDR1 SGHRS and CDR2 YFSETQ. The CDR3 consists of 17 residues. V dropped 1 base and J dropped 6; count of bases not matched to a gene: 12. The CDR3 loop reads CASSLLSSSGGSGELFF. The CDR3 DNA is TGCGCCAGCAGCTTGCTAAGTTCTAGCGGAGGATCCGGGGAGCTGTTTTTT.

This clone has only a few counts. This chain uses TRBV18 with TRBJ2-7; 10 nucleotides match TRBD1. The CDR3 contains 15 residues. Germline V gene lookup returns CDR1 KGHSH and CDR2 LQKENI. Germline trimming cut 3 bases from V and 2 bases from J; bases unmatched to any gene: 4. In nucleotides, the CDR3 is TGTGCCAGCTCACCGGGACAGGGGACAACCTACGAGCAGTACTTC. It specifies CASSPGQGTTYEQYF.

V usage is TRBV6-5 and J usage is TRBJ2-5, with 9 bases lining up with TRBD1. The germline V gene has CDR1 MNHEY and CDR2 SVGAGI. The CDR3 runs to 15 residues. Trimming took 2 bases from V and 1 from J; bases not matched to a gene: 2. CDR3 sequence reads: CASSYPGQGQETQYF. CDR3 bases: TGTGCCAGCAGTTACCCGGGACAGGGCCAAGAGACCCAGTACTTC.

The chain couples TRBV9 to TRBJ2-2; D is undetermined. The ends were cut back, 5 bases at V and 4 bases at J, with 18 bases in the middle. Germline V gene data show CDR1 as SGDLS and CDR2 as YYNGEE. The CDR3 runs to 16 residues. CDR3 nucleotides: TGTGCCAGCAGTGCCACTATAGTGGGTGGCACCGGGGAGCTGTTTTTT. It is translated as CASSATIVGGTGELFF.

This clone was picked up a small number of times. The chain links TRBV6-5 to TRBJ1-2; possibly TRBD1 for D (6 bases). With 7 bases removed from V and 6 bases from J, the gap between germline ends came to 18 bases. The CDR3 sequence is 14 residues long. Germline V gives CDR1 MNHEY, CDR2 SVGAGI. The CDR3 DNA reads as TGTGCCAGCACTCCGAGGGGGGGGGCAGATGGCTACACCTTC. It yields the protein CASTPRGGADGYTF.

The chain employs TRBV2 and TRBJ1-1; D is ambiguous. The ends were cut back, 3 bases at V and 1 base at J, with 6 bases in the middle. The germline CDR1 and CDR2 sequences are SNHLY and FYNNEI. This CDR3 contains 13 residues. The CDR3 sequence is CASSEAGNTEAFF. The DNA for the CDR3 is TGTGCCAGCAGTGAGGCAGGGAACACTGAAGCTTTCTTT.

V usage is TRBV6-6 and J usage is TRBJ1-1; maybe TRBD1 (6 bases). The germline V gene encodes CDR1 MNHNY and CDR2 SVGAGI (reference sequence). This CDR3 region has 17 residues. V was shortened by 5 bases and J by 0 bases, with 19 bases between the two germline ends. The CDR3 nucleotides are TGTGCCAGCAGTCACACCGCCGGGGGGCGTATGAACACTGAAGCTTTCTTT. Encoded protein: CASSHTAGGRMNTEAFF.

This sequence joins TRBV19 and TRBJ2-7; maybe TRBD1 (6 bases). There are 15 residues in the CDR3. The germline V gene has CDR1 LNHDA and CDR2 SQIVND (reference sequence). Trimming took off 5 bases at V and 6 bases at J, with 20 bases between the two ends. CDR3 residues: CASSENRVHTGEQYF. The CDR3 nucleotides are TGTGCCAGTAGTGAGAACAGGGTCCACACCGGCGAGCAGTACTTC.

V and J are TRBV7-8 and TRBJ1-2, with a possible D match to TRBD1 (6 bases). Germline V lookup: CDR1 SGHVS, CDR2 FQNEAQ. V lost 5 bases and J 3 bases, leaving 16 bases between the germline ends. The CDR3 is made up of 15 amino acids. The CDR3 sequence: CASSQQGSLHYGYTF. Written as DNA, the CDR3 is TGTGCCAGCAGCCAACAGGGAAGTCTGCACTATGGCTACACCTTC.

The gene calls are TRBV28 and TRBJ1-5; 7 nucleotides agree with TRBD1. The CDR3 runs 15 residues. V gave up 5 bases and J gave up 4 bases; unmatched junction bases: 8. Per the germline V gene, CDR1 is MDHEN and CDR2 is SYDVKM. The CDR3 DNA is TGTGCCAGCAGTAAATGGGACAGACAAAATCAGCCCCAGCATTTT. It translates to CASSKWDRQNQPQHF.

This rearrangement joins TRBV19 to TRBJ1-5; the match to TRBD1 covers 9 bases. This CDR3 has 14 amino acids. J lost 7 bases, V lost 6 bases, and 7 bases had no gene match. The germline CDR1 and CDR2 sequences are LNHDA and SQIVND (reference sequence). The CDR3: CASSYRTGDQPQHF. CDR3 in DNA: TGTGCCAGTAGCTACCGGACAGGGGACCAGCCCCAGCATTTT.

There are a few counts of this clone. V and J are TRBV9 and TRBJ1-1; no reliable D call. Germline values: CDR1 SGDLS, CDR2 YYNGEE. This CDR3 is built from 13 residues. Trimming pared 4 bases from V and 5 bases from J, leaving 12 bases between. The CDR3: CASSPSRETEAFF. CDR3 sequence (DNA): TGTGCCAGCAGCCCGAGTAGGGAGACTGAAGCTTTCTTT.

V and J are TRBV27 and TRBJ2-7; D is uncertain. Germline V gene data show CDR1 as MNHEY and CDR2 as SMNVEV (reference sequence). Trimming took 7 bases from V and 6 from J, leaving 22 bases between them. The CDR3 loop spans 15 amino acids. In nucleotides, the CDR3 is TGTGCCAGCACCCCCCTCAGAGGCGCCGACGGCGAGCAGTACTTC. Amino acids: CASTPLRGADGEQYF.

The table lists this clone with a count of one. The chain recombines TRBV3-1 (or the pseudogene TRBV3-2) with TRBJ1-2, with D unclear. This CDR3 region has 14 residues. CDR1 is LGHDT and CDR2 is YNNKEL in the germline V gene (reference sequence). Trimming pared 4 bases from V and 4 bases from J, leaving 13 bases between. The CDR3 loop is CASSLQRNLYGYTF. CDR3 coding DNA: TGTGCCAGCAGCCTCCAGCGAAACCTCTATGGCTACACCTTC.

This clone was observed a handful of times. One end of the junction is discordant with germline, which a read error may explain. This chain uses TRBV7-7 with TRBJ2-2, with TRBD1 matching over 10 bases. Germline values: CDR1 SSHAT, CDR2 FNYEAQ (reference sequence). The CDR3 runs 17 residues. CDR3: CASSPPRRGQGSGELFF. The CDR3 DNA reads TGTGCTAGCAGCCCCCCACGGAGGGGACAGGGGAGCGGGGAGCTGTTTTTT.

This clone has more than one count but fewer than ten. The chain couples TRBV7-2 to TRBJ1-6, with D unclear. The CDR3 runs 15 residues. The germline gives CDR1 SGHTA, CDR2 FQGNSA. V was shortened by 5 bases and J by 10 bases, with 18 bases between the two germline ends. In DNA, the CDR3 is TGTGCCAGCAGCCAATTTTCTCTTCGGGAGTCACCCCTCCACTTT. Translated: CASSQFSLRESPLHF. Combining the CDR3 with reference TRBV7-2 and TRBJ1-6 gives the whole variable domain GAGVSQSPSNKVTEKGKDVELRCDPISGHTALYWYRQSLGQGLEFLIYFQGNSAPDKSGLPSDRFSAERTGGSVSTLTIQRTQQEDSAVYLCASSQFSLRESPLHFGNGTRLTVT.

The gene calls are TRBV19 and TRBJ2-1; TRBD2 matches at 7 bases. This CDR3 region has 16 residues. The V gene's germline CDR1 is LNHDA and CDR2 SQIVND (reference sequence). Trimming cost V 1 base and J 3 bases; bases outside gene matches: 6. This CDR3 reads CASSIGSGTLYNEQFF. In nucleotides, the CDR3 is TGTGCCAGTAGTATAGGGAGCGGGACCCTCTACAATGAGCAGTTCTTC.

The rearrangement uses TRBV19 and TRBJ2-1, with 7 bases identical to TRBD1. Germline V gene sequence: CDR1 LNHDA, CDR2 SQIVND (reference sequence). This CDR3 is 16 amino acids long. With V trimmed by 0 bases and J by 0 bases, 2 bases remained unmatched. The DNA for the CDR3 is TGTGCCAGTAGTATAGAGGGACAGAACTCCTACAATGAGCAGTTCTTC. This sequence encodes CASSIEGQNSYNEQFF.

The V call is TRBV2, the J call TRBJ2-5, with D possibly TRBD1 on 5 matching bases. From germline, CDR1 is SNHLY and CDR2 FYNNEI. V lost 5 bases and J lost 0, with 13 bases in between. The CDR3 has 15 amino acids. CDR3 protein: CASSSPWTNQETQYF. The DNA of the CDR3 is TGTGCCAGCAGTTCACCTTGGACAAACCAAGAGACCCAGTACTTC.

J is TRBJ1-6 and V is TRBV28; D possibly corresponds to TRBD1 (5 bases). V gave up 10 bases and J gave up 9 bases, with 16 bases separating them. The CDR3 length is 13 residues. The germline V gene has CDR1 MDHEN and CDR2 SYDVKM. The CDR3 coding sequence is TGTGCCATTACCAGGGCCATGGGTTCACCCCTCCACTTT. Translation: CAITRAMGSPLHF.

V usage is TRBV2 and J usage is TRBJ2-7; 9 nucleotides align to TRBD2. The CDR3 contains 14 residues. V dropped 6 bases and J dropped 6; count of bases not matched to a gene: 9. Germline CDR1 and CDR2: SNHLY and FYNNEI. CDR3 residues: CASRLWTSEGEQYF. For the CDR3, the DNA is TGTGCCAGCAGGCTCTGGACTAGCGAGGGCGAGCAGTACTTC.

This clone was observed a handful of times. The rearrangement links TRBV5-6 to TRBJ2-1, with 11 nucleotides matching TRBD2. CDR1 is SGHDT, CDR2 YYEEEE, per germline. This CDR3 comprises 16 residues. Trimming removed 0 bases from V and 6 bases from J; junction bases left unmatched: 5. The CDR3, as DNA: TGTGCCAGCAGCTTGGTAACTAGCGGGAGCACCAATGAGCAGTTCTTC. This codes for CASSLVTSGSTNEQFF. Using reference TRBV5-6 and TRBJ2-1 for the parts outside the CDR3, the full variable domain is DAGVTQSPTHLIKTRGQQVTLRCSPKSGHDTVSWYQQALGQGPQFIFQYYEEEERQRGNFPDRFSGHQFPNYSSELNVNALLLGDSALYLCASSLVTSGSTNEQFFGPGTRLTVL.

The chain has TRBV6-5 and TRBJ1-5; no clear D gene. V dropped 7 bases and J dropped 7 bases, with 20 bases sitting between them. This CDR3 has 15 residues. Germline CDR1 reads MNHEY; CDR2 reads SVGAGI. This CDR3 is CASTTARVYGQPQHF. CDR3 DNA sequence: TGTGCCAGCACCACGGCGAGGGTTTACGGCCAGCCCCAGCATTTT.

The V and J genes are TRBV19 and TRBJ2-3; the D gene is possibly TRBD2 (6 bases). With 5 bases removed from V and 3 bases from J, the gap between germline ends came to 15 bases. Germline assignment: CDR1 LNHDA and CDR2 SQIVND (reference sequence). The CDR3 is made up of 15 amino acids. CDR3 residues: CASSQEGRGTDTQYF. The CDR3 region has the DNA TGTGCCAGTAGTCAAGAGGGACGGGGGACAGATACGCAGTATTTT.

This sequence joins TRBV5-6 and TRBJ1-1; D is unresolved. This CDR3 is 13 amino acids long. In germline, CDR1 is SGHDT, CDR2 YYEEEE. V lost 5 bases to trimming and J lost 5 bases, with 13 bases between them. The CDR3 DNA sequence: TGTGCCAGCAGTTTCCAGTACGGGACTGAAGCTTTCTTT. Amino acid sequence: CASSFQYGTEAFF.

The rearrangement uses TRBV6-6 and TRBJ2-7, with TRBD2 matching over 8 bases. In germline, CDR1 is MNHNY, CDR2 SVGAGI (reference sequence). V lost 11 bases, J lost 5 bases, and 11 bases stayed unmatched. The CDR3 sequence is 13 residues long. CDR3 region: CAGSQREFDEQYF. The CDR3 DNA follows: TGTGCCGGGAGTCAGCGGGAGTTTGACGAGCAGTACTTC.

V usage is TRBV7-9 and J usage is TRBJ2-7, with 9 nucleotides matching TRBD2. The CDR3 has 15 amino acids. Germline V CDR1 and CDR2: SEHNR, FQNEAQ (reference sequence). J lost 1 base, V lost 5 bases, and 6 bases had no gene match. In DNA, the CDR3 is TGTGCCAGCAGCAATAGCGGGAGTGGATCCTACGAGCAGTACTTC. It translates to CASSNSGSGSYEQYF.

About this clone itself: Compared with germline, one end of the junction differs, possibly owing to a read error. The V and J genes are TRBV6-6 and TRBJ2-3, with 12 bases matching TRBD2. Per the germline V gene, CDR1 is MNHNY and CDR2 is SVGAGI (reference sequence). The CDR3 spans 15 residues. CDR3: CASSHSSGGVDTQYF. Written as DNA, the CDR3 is TGTGCCAGCAGTCACTCTAGCGGGGGGGTAGATACGCAGTATTTT.

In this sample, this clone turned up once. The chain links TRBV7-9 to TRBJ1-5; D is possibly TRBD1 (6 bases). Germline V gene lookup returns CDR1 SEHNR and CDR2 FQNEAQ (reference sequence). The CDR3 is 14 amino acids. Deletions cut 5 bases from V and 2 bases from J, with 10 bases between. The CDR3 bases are TGTGCCAGCAGCACAGGGTTTGGCAATCAGCCCCAGCATTTT. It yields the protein CASSTGFGNQPQHF.

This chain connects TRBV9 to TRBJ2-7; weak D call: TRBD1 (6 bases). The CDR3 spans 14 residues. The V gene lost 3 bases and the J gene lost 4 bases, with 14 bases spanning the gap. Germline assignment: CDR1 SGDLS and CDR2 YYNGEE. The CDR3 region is CASSARTESYEQYF. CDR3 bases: TGTGCCAGCAGCGCACGGACAGAATCATACGAGCAGTACTTC. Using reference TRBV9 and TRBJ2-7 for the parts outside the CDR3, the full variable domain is DSGVTQTPKHLITATGQRVTLRCSPRSGDLSVYWYQQSLDQGLQFLIQYYNGEERAKGNILERFSAQQFPDLHSELNLSSLELGDSALYFCASSARTESYEQYFGPGTRLTVT.